Sequencing of this TCR beta chain was carried out in a study of tumor-infiltrating lymphocytes in primary liver carcinoma. From 500 to 600 ng of total RNA, TCR beta-specific cDNA was reverse-transcribed using a constant-region primer. Slightly modified ARM-PCR with three nested multiplex PCR rounds yielded TCR beta libraries. A C-beta reverse primer and TRBV1-TRBV30 forward primers served in each of the first two PCR rounds, at ten to eleven cycles apiece. TCRdb reprocessed the multiplex PCR reads with MiXCR, giving one entry per CDR3 protein. The data hold more than 85,000 distinct CDR3 sequences, with approximately 82% observed a single time. Per germline, CDR1 SQVTM and CDR2 ANQGSEA. The CDR3 is 15 residues long. A note on this clonotype: One end of the junction does not line up with germline, which may come from a read error.

RNA and DNA were co-extracted from about 19-30 mg of unsorted bulk tissue. The sequenced material came from liver tumor tissue from sampling region 3. The subset denotes: tumor region T3, left-lateral pole. The gene calls are TRBV29-1 and TRBJ2-1, with TRBD2 as a possible D gene (6 bases). The clonotype originates from a man in his forties with primary liver carcinoma and hepatitis B virus infection. DNA for the CDR3: TGCAGCGCTGGACTAACTGGAGGGTTCTACAATGAGCAGTTTTTC. The encoded protein is CSAGLTGGFYNEQFF.